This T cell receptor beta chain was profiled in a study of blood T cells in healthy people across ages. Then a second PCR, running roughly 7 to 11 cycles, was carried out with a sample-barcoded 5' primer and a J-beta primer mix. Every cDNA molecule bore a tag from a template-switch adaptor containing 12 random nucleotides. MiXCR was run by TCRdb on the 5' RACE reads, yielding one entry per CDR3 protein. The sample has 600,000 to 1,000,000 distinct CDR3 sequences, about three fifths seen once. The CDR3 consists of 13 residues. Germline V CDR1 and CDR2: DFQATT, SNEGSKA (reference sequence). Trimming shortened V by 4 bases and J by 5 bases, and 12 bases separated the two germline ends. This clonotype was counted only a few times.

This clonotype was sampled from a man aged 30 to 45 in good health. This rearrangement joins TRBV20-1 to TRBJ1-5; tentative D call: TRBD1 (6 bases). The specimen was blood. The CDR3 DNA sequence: TGCAGTGCTATACAGGGACTTGATCAGCCCCAGCATTTT. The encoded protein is CSAIQGLDQPQHF.